Following are 15 T cell receptor beta chains from one sample sequenced in a study of neoadjuvant anti-PD-1 for oral cavity cancer. Time point here: after neoadjuvant nivolumab, at surgical resection. Assay used: immunoSEQ multiplex PCR; TCRdb lists only in-frame clones, some missing. The sample holds about 12,000 clones, around 70% seen once. This specimen consisted of PBMCs, obtained after nivolumab (anti-PD-1) treatment. The receptors were sampled from a person aged 40-85 years with oral cavity squamous cell carcinoma.

The chain is built from TRBV19 and TRBJ1-1; 7 bases agree with TRBD1. V trimming: 5 bases; J trimming: 0 bases; junction bases outside the gene matches: 6. This CDR3 spans 15 amino acids. CDR1 and CDR2 from the germline V gene are LNHDA and SQIVND (reference sequence). The CDR3 DNA reads TGTGCCAGTAGTCGAGGGGGCATCATGAACACTGAAGCTTTCTTT. Its translation is CASSRGGIMNTEAFF.

The chain recombines TRBV7-9 with TRBJ1-1; D is unclear. This CDR3 is built from 15 residues. Germline assignment: CDR1 SEHNR and CDR2 FQNEAQ (reference sequence). The ends were cut back, 4 bases at V and 4 bases at J, with 16 bases in the middle. CDR3 loop: CASSSRAERFTEAFF. The CDR3 DNA is TGTGCCAGCAGCTCTAGGGCAGAGCGGTTCACTGAAGCTTTCTTT.

This clone occurred a few times. The rearrangement links TRBV6-1 to TRBJ1-5; possibly TRBD1 for D (6 bases). V shed 0 bases and J shed 5 bases, with 14 bases lying between them. Germline values: CDR1 MNHNS, CDR2 SASEGT. CDR3 length equals 16 residues. DNA of the CDR3: TGTGCCAGCAGTGAAGCGCTACAGGGATTACATCAGCCCCAGCATTTT. As protein: CASSEALQGLHQPQHF.

The gene calls are TRBV6-7 and TRBJ2-5; D gene uncertain. TRBV6-7 is treated as an ORF (open reading frame) with a function not yet certain. V was clipped by 8 bases and J by 7 bases, with 2 bases between them. This CDR3 is built from 8 residues. Here the CDR3 reads CASGTQYF. DNA for the CDR3: TGTGCCAGCGGGACCCAGTACTTC.

This rearrangement joins TRBV29-1 to TRBJ2-7, with D hard to call. CDR1 is SQVTM and CDR2 is ANQGSEA in the germline V gene. The CDR3 length is 12 residues. The V and J ends lost 5 bases and 2 bases respectively, with 10 bases between them. Here the CDR3 DNA reads TGCAGCGTTTGGACGGTACCCTACGAGCAGTACTTC. Encoded protein: CSVWTVPYEQYF.

The chain links TRBV9 to TRBJ1-6, with D hard to call. The germline V gene encodes CDR1 SGDLS and CDR2 YYNGEE. The V end was cut by 3 bases, the J end by 8 bases, with 15 bases between. The CDR3 length is 15 residues. The CDR3 coding sequence is TGTGCCAGCAGCGGCCGTTTCTCATCTTATTCACCCCTCCACTTT. The encoded protein is CASSGRFSSYSPLHF.

The chain joins TRBV4-1 to TRBJ2-1; 7 bases match TRBD1. CDR3 length: 14 amino acids. J lost 6 bases, V lost 3 bases, and 5 bases had no gene match. The germline gives CDR1 MGHRA, CDR2 YSYEKL. The DNA of the CDR3 is TGCGCCAGCAGCCAGGGCCACAGGGGCAATGAGCAGTTCTTC. Protein sequence: CASSQGHRGNEQFF.

This clone was seen a handful of times. The chain carries TRBV2 and TRBJ1-1, with D possibly TRBD1 on 5 matching bases. This CDR3 is 13 amino acids long. The germline CDR1 and CDR2 sequences are SNHLY and FYNNEI. V was clipped by 8 bases and J by 1 base, with 11 bases between them. In DNA form, the CDR3 reads TGTGCCAGCTACTCAGGGAGGAACACTGAAGCTTTCTTT. Protein product: CASYSGRNTEAFF.

The chain joins TRBV5-1 to TRBJ2-3; TRBD2 agrees at 7 bases. Germline-derived CDR1 and CDR2 are SGHRS and YFSETQ. Trimming cost V 7 bases and J 2 bases; bases outside gene matches: 7. The CDR3 totals 14 residues. The CDR3: CASRSGEPTDTQYF. The CDR3 bases are TGCGCCAGCCGGAGCGGGGAACCCACAGATACGCAGTATTTT.

The V and J genes are TRBV11-2 and TRBJ2-7, with D possibly being TRBD1 or TRBD2 (7 bases each). CDR1 and CDR2 (germline): SGHAT, FQNNGV. The V gene lost 5 bases and the J gene lost 1 base, with 24 bases spanning the gap. This CDR3 region has 18 residues. The CDR3 DNA is TGTGCCAGCAGCCCCCTTGGTAGGGGGCGGGGGTTTTCCTACGAGCAGTACTTC. This sequence encodes CASSPLGRGRGFSYEQYF.

The chain uses TRBV5-6 and TRBJ1-2, with TRBD1 matching 7 bases. There are 15 residues in the CDR3. Losses at the gene ends were 2 bases for V and 1 base for J; bases not matched to a gene: 5. Germline CDR1 SGHDT, CDR2 YYEEEE. This CDR3 reads CASSLGTVINYGYTF. The CDR3 DNA reads as TGTGCCAGCAGCTTAGGGACAGTAATTAACTATGGCTACACCTTC.

V usage is TRBV10-1 and J usage is TRBJ2-1; 8 positions match TRBD2. From germline, CDR1 is WNHNN and CDR2 SYGVQD (reference sequence). The ends lost 4 bases at V and 7 bases at J; junction bases unmatched: 3. CDR3 length equals 13 residues. CDR3 protein: CASSVGTRNEQFF. Here the CDR3 DNA reads TGCGCCAGCAGTGTGGGGACTAGGAATGAGCAGTTCTTC.

The chain is built from TRBV5-1 and TRBJ2-1; TRBD2 might be the D (5 bases). V was cut by 0 bases and J by 0 bases, with 13 bases left in between. CDR1 SGHRS and CDR2 YFSETQ come from the germline V gene. The CDR3 has 17 residues. The chain's CDR3 is CASSLGSRRSSYNEQFF. The CDR3 coding sequence is TGCGCCAGCAGCTTGGGCTCGCGGAGGAGCTCCTACAATGAGCAGTTCTTC.

The CDR3 region is CASSPRDGETQYF. CDR3 in DNA: TGTGCCAGCTCACCACGGGATGGGGAGACCCAGTACTTC. The rearrangement joins TRBV18 to TRBJ2-5, with D uncertain. Germline CDR1 and CDR2: KGHSH and LQKENI. This CDR3 is built from 13 residues. Deletions cut 1 base from V and 5 bases from J, with 8 bases between.

The rearrangement uses TRBV7-8 and TRBJ1-3; D gene ambiguous. V was trimmed by 0 bases and J by 1 base, leaving 10 bases between them. The CDR3 consists of 16 residues. Looked up from germline, CDR1 is SGHVS and CDR2 is FQNEAQ. The CDR3 sequence: CASSLALSGSGNTIYF. The CDR3 nucleotides are TGTGCCAGCAGCTTAGCGCTAAGTGGTTCTGGAAACACCATATATTTT.